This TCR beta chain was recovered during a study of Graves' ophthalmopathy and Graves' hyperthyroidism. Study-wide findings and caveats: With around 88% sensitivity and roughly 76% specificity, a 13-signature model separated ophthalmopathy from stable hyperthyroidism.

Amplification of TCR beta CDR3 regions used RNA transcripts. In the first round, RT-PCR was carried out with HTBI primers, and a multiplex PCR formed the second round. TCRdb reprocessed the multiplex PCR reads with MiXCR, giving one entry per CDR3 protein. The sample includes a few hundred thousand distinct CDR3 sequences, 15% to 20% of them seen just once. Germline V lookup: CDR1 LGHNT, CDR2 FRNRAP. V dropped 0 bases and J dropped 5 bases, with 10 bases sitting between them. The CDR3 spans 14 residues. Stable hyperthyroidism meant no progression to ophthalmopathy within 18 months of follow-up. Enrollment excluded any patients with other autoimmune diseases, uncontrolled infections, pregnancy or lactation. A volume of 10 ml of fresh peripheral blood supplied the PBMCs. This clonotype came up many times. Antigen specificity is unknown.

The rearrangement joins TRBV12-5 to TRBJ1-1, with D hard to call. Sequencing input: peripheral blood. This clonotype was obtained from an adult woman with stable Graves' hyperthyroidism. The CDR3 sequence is CASGLVAGGTEAFF. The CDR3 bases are TGTGCTAGTGGTTTGGTGGCGGGTGGGACTGAAGCTTTCTTT.